This TCR beta chain is drawn from a study of cytomegalovirus exposure and HLA in healthy donors. Comments on this clone: What it binds is not known.

Study observations and caveats: Earlier analysis yielded a pattern in which most TCR beta V segments were productive about 87% or about 30% of the time.

PCR used 60 Vbeta primers and 13 Jbeta primers. Only in-frame clones appear in the TCRdb table, and some are missing; sequencing was by immunoSEQ multiplex PCR. The sample holds around 76,000 clones; nearly 80% are singletons and the top ten take around 9.3%. The material sequenced was PBMCs. This sequence was found in a middle-aged woman in good health and CMV-seropositive.

The CDR3 sequence: CASSSGQGELFF. The CDR3 DNA is TGCGCCAGCAGCTCAGGACAAGGGGAGCTGTTTTTT. The chain recombines TRBV5-1 with TRBJ2-2, with D maybe TRBD1 (5 bases). Germline V lookup: CDR1 SGHRS, CDR2 YFSETQ. V gave up 3 bases and J gave up 8 bases, with 8 bases separating them. The CDR3 is made up of 12 amino acids.